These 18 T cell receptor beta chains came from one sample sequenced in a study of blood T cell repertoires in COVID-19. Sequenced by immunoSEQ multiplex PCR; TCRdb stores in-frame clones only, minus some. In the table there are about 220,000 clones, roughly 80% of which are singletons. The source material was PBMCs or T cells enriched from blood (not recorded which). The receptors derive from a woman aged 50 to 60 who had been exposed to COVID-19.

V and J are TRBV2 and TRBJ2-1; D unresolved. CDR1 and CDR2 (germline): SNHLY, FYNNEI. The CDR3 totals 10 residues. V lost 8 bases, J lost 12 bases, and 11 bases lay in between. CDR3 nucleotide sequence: TGTGCCAGCTCCCGGCGCGGGCAGTTCTTC. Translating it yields CASSRRGQFF. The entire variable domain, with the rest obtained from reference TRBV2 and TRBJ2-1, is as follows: EPEVTQTPSHQVTQMGQEVILRCVPISNHLYFYWYRQILGQKVEFLVSFYNNEISEKSEIFDDQFSVERPDGSNFTLKIRSTKLEDSAMYFCASSRRGQFFGPGTRLTVL.

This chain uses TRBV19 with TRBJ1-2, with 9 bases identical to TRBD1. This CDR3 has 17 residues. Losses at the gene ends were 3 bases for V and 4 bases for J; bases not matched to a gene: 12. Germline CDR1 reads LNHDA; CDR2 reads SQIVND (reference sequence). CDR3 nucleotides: TGTGCCAGTAGTATGCGGGACAGGGTCGGATTGAGCTATGGCTACACCTTC. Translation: CASSMRDRVGLSYGYTF.

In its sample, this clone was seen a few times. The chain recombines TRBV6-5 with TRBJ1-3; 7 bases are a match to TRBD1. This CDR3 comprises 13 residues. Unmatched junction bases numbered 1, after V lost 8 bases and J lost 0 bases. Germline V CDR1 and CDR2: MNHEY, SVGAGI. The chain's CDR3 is CASRDSSGNTIYF. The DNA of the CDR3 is TGTGCCAGCCGGGACAGCTCTGGAAACACCATATATTTT.

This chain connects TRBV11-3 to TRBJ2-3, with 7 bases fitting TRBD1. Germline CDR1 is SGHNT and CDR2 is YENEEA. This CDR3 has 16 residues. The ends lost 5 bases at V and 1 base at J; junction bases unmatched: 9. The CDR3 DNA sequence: TGTGCCAGCAGCGAGGGGGTACAGGGGTGCACAGATACGCAGTATTTT. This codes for CASSEGVQGCTDTQYF.

The chain's CDR3 is CASIGGYTDTQYF. The CDR3 coding sequence is TGTGCCAGTATTGGGGGGTACACAGATACGCAGTATTTT. The genes are TRBV19 and TRBJ2-3, with TRBD2 as a possible D gene (6 bases). This CDR3 is 13 amino acids long. Germline lookup yields CDR1 LNHDA and CDR2 SQIVND (reference sequence). V dropped 7 bases and J dropped 2 bases, with 10 bases sitting between them.

In DNA, the CDR3 is TGTGCCAGCAGCTTGACAGGGAACACCGGGGAGCTGTTTTTT. Translating it yields CASSLTGNTGELFF. This sequence joins TRBV9 and TRBJ2-2; TRBD1 is a possible D gene (6 bases). With 4 bases removed from V and 1 base from J, the gap between germline ends came to 8 bases. The CDR3 covers 14 residues. The germline gives CDR1 SGDLS, CDR2 YYNGEE. Looking up the rest from reference TRBV9 and TRBJ2-2 gives the full variable domain: DSGVTQTPKHLITATGQRVTLRCSPRSGDLSVYWYQQSLDQGLQFLIQYYNGEERAKGNILERFSAQQFPDLHSELNLSSLELGDSALYFCASSLTGNTGELFFGEGSRLTVL.

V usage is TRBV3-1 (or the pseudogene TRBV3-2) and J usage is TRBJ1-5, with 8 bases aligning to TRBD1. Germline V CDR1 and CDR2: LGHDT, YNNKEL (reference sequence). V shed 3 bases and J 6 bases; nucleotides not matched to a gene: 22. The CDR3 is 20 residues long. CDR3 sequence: CASSHYPPGQEKGLGQPQHF. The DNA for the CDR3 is TGTGCCAGCAGCCATTACCCTCCGGGACAGGAGAAGGGATTGGGTCAGCCCCAGCATTTT.

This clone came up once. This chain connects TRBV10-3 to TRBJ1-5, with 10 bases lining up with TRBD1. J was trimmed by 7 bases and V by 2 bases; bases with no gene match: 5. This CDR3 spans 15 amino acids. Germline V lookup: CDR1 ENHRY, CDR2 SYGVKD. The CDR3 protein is CAISEGDRGEQPQHF. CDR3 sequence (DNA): TGTGCCATCAGTGAGGGGGACAGGGGAGAACAGCCCCAGCATTTT.

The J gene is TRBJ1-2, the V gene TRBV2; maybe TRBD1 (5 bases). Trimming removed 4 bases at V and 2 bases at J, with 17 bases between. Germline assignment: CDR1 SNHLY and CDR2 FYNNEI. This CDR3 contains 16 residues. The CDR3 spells CASSVTGGSRNYGYTF. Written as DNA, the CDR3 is TGTGCCAGCAGTGTAACCGGGGGGAGTAGGAACTATGGCTACACCTTC.

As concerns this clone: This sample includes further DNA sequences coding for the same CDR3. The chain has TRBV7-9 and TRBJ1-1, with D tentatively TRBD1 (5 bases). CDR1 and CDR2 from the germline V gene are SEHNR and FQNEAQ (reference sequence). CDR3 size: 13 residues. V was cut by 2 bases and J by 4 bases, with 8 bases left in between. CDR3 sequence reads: CASSLPGGTEAFF. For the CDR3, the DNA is TGTGCCAGCAGCTTACCCGGGGGCACTGAAGCTTTCTTT. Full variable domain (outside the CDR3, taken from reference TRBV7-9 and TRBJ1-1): DTGVSQNPRHKITKRGQNVTFRCDPISEHNRLYWYRQTLGQGPEFLTYFQNEAQLEKSRLLSDRFSAERPKGSFSTLEIQRTEQGDSAMYLCASSLPGGTEAFFGQGTRLTVV.

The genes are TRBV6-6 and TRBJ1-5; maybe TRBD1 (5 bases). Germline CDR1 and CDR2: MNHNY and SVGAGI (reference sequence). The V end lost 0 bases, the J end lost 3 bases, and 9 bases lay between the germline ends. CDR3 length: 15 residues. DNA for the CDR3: TGTGCCAGCAGTTACTCGGACAAAATCAATCAGCCCCAGCATTTT. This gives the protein CASSYSDKINQPQHF.

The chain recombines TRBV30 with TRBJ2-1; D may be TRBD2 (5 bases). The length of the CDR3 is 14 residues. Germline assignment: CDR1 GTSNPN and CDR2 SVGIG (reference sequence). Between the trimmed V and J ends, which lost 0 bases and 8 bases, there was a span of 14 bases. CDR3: CAWSVPSREYEQFF. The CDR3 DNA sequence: TGTGCCTGGAGTGTACCCTCGAGGGAGTATGAGCAGTTCTTC.

Here the CDR3 reads CASSPWEELRLRDGYTF. The CDR3 region has the DNA TGTGCCAGCAGCCCCTGGGAGGAGTTAAGGTTGCGTGATGGCTACACCTTC. V usage is TRBV5-5 and J usage is TRBJ1-2; D call uncertain. CDR1 and CDR2 (germline): SGHKS, YYEKEE (reference sequence). Trimming took 4 bases from V and 6 from J, leaving 25 bases between them. The CDR3 extends over 17 amino acids.

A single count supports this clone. The CDR3, as DNA: TGTGCCAGCTCACTACAGGGGACAGGTTCACCCCTCCACTTT. This gives the protein CASSLQGTGSPLHF. The gene calls are TRBV18 and TRBJ1-6; 8 bases map to TRBD1. J lost 9 bases, V lost 4 bases, and 5 bases had no gene match. The CDR3 is 14 amino acids. Germline CDR1 is KGHSH and CDR2 is LQKENI.

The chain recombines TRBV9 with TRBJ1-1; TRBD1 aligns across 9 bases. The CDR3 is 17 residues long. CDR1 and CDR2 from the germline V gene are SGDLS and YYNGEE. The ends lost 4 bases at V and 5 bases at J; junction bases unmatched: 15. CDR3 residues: CASSPLPGQGSGTEAFF. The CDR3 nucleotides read TGTGCCAGCAGCCCCCTACCGGGACAGGGATCGGGAACTGAAGCTTTCTTT.

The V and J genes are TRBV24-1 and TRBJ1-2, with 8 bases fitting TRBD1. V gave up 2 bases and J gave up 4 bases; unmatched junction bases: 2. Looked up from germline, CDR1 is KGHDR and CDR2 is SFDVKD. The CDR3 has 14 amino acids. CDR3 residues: CATSDSGQAYGYTF. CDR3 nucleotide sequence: TGTGCCACCAGTGATTCGGGACAGGCCTATGGCTACACCTTC.

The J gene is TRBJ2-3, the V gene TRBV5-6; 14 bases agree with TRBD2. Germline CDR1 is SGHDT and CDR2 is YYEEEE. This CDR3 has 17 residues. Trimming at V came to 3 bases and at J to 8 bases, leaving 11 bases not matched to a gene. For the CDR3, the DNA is TGTGCCAGCAGCTCCAGAGGACTAGCGGGGGGAGAAGGTACGCAGTATTTT. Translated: CASSSRGLAGGEGTQYF.

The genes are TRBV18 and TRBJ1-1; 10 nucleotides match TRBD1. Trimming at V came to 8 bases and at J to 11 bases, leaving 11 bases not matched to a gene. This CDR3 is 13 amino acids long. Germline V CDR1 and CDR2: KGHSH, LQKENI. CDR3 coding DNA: TGTGCCAGCACCCTAGACAGGGGGCTGGTTGCTTTCTTT. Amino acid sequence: CASTLDRGLVAFF.